One and the same sample provided the 12 T cell receptor beta chains below, sequenced in a study of T cell repertoires in cytomegalovirus infection. TCRdb recomputed calls from the reads with MiXCR, one row per CDR3 protein. Of about 740,000 distinct CDR3 sequences in the sample, less than 40% were seen once. Sequences were obtained from PBMCs. The source of these receptors is a human donor in good health (CMV status not recorded). Some clones in this sample may be carry-over from other donors' samples.

This clonotype was seen a handful of times. J is TRBJ2-1 and V is TRBV12-3 or TRBV12-4; D not certain. Trimming removed 6 bases at V and 4 bases at J, with 13 bases between. This CDR3 contains 14 residues. CDR3 coding DNA: TGTGCCAGCAGCTCATTTTCCCTGTACAATGAGCAGTTCTTC. Its translation: CASSSFSLYNEQFF.

With regard to this clonotype: Possible read error: a much larger clone is one base away. V gene TRBV12-3 or TRBV12-4 combines with J gene TRBJ1-5, with D unclear. V lost 5 bases and J 1 base, leaving 9 bases between the germline ends. The CDR3 runs to 14 residues. As DNA, the CDR3 is TGTGCCAGCAGTACTTTAGGGAGCAATCAGCCCCAGCATTTT. It codes for CASSTLGSNQPQHF.

As regards this clonotype: Since a much larger clone is just one base distant, this may be a read error. The chain uses TRBV3-1 and TRBJ2-7; 12 bases align to TRBD2. The trim removed 1 base at V and 8 bases at J, leaving 9 bases unmatched. The CDR3 is 16 amino acids. CDR1 and CDR2 (germline): LGHDT, YNNKEL (reference sequence). The CDR3 sequence: CASSQGLAGGTHKQYF. The CDR3 DNA sequence: TGTGCCAGCAGCCAAGGGCTAGCGGGAGGGACCCACAAGCAGTACTTC.

This clonotype was seen only a few times. The V gene is TRBV28, the J gene TRBJ2-2, with 10 bases that match TRBD2. Germline CDR1 reads MDHEN; CDR2 reads SYDVKM. The CDR3 is made up of 20 amino acids. V shed 8 bases, J shed 2 bases, and the junction held 20 bases outside the gene matches. The CDR3 loop is CASVLASSGLAGANTGELFF. For the CDR3, the DNA is TGTGCCAGCGTTCTGGCTTCATCTGGGCTAGCGGGAGCTAACACCGGGGAGCTGTTTTTT.

This clonotype was seen more than once but under ten times. The chain couples TRBV5-6 to TRBJ2-6, with D perhaps matching TRBD1 (5 bases). The CDR3 is made up of 17 amino acids. Trimming removed 2 bases from V and 1 base from J, with 13 bases in between. Germline V lookup: CDR1 SGHDT, CDR2 YYEEEE. The CDR3 protein is CASSFGRGVSGANVLTF. In nucleotides, the CDR3 is TGTGCCAGCAGCTTTGGAAGGGGCGTGTCTGGGGCCAACGTCCTGACTTTC.

The rearrangement joins TRBV10-3 to TRBJ2-7, with a possible D match to TRBD1 (5 bases). The CDR3 contains 12 residues. Trimming left V 9 bases short and J 7 bases short, with 16 bases between. Germline values: CDR1 ENHRY, CDR2 SYGVKD. The CDR3 sequence is CAIRGAVGEQYF. CDR3 DNA: TGTGCCATTAGGGGCGCAGTGGGGGAGCAGTACTTC.

This clonotype was seen at least ten times. This sequence joins TRBV7-2 and TRBJ1-1; maybe TRBD1 (5 bases). The germline gives CDR1 SGHTA, CDR2 FQGNSA. This CDR3 is 13 amino acids long. V was cut by 5 bases and J by 0 bases, with 7 bases left in between. The CDR3 reads CASSPGMNTEAFF. CDR3 DNA sequence: TGTGCCAGCAGCCCAGGGATGAACACTGAAGCTTTCTTT.

This chain connects TRBV27 to TRBJ1-1; D gene ambiguous. Per the germline V gene, CDR1 is MNHEY and CDR2 is SMNVEV (reference sequence). The CDR3 spans 13 residues. V lost 5 bases, J lost 5 bases, and 12 bases lay in between. CDR3 region: CASSMGSLTEAFF. For the CDR3, the DNA is TGTGCCAGCAGTATGGGGTCGTTGACTGAAGCTTTCTTT.

The gene calls are TRBV7-9 and TRBJ1-2; TRBD1 aligns across 9 bases. Germline CDR1 and CDR2: SEHNR and FQNEAQ (reference sequence). J lost 8 bases, V lost 8 bases, and 21 bases had no gene match. The CDR3 totals 17 residues. CDR3 residues: CASFGDYGTGGSWGYTF. The CDR3 nucleotides read TGTGCCAGCTTCGGGGACTACGGAACAGGGGGCTCCTGGGGCTACACCTTC.

This clonotype came up once. The V call is TRBV7-8, the J call TRBJ1-5; possibly TRBD1 for D (6 bases). The CDR3 extends over 15 amino acids. V lost 5 bases, J lost 0 bases, and 11 bases lay in between. Germline CDR1 is SGHVS and CDR2 is FQNEAQ. The DNA for the CDR3 is TGTGCCAGCAGCGTGGGACAAGCTAGCAATCAGCCCCAGCATTTT. This sequence encodes CASSVGQASNQPQHF.

This clonotype was counted a few times. For the CDR3, the DNA is TGTGCCAGCAGTTTCCAGACGGGCAGGGAAAATGAGCAGTTCTTC. Amino acid sequence: CASSFQTGRENEQFF. The J gene is TRBJ2-1, the V gene TRBV27; maybe TRBD1 (5 bases). This CDR3 is 15 amino acids long. Trimming shortened V by 3 bases and J by 7 bases, and 16 bases separated the two germline ends. Germline CDR1 reads MNHEY; CDR2 reads SMNVEV (reference sequence).

The J gene is TRBJ2-2, the V gene TRBV10-3, with 11 bases aligning to TRBD2. In germline, CDR1 is ENHRY, CDR2 SYGVKD. V lost 4 bases to trimming and J lost 2 bases; unmatched junction nucleotides: 12. The length of the CDR3 is 19 residues. The CDR3 DNA sequence: TGTGCCATCAGTGGTGTAGCGGGAGGGCCGTCGGGAAACACCGGGGAGCTGTTTTTT. Its protein product is CAISGVAGGPSGNTGELFF.